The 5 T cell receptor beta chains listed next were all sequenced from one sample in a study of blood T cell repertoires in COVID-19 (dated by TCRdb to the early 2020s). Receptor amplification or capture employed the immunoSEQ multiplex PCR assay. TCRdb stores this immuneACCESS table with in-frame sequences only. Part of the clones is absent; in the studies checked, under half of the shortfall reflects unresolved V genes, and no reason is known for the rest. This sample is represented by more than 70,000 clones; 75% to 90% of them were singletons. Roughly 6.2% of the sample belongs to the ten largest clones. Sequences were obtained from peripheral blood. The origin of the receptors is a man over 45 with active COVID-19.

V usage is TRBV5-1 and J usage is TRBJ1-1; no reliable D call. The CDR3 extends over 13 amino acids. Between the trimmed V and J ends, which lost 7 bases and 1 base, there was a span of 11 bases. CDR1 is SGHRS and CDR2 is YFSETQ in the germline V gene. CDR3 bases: TGCGCCAGCGCATCGGGAGGGAACACTGAAGCTTTCTTT. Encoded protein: CASASGGNTEAFF.

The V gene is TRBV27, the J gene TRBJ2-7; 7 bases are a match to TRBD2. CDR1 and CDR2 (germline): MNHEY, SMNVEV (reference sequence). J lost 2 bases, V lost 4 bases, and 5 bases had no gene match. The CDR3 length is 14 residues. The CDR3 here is CASSSQRDTYEQYF. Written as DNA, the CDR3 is TGTGCCAGCAGTTCCCAGCGGGATACCTACGAGCAGTACTTC.

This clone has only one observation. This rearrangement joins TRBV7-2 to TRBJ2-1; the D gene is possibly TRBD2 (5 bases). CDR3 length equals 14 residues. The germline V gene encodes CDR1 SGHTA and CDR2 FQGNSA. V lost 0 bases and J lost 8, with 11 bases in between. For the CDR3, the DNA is TGTGCCAGCAGCTTAGCAAGGAGGTGGTATGAGCAGTTCTTC. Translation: CASSLARRWYEQFF.

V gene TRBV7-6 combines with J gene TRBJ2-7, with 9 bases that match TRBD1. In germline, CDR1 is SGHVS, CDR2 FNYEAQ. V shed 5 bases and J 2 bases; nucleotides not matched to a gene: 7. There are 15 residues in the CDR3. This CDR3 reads CASSVNRGQAYEQYF. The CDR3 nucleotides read TGTGCCAGCAGCGTAAACAGGGGGCAGGCCTACGAGCAGTACTTC. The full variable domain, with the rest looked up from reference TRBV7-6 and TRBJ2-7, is GAGVSQSPRYKVTKRGQDVALRCDPISGHVSLYWYRQALGQGPEFLTYFNYEAQQDKSGLPNDRFSAERPEGSISTLTIQRTEQRDSAMYRCASSVNRGQAYEQYFGPGTRLTVT.

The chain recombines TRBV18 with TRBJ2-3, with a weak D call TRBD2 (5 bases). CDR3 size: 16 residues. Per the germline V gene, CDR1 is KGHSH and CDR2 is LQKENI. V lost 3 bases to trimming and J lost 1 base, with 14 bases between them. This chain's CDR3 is CASSPRRGSGTDTQYF. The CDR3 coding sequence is TGTGCCAGCTCACCTAGGCGCGGTAGCGGCACAGATACGCAGTATTTT.